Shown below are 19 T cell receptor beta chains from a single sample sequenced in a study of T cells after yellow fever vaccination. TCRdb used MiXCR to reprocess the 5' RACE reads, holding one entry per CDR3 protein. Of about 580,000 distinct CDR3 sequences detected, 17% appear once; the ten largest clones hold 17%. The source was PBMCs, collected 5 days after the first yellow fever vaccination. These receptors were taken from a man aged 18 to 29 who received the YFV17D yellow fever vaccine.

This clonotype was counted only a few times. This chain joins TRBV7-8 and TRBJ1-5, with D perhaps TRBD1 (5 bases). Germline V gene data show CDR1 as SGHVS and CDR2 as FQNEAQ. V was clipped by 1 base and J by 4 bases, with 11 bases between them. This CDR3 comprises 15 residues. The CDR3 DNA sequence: TGTGCCAGCAGCTTAGTGGCAGGGTTGAATCAGCCCCAGCATTTT. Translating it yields CASSLVAGLNQPQHF.

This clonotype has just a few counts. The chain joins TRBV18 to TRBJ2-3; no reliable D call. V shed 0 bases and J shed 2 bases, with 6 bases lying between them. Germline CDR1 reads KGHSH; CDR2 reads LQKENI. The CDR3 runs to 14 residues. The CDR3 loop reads CASSPPASTDTQYF. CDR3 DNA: TGTGCCAGCTCACCACCGGCATCCACAGATACGCAGTATTTT.

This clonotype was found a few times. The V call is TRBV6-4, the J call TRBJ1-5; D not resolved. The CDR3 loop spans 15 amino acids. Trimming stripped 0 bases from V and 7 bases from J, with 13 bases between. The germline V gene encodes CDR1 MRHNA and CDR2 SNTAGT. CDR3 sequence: CASSDSLRPSQPQHF. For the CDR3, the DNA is TGTGCCAGCAGTGACTCTTTGCGACCTAGCCAGCCCCAGCATTTT.

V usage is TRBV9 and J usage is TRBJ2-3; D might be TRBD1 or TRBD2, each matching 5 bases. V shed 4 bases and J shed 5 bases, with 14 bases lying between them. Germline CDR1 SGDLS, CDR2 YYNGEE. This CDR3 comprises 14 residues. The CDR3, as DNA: TGTGCCAGCAGCTTCGGGCCGAGGGGAGATACGCAGTATTTT. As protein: CASSFGPRGDTQYF.

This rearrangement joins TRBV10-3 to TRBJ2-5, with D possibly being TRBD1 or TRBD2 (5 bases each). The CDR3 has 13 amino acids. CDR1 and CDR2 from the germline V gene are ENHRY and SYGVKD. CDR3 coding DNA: TGTGGCGCGACTAAGGGGTTCGGTGAGACCCAGTACTTC. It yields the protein CGATKGFGETQYF.

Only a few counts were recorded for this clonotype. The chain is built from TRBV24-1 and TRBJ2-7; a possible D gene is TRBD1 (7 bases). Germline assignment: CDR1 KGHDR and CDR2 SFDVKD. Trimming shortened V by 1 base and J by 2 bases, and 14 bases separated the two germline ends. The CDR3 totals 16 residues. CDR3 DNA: TGTGCCACCAGTGATTTCGGGGAGGACAGGACCTACGAGCAGTACGTC. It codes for CATSDFGEDRTYEQYV.

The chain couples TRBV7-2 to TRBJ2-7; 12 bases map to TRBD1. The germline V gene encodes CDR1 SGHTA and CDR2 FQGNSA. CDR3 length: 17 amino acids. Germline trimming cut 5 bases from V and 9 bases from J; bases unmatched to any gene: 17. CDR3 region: CASSPTGTGGSGWVQYV. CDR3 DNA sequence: TGTGCCAGCAGCCCAACCGGGACAGGGGGCTCTGGGTGGGTGCAGTACGTC.

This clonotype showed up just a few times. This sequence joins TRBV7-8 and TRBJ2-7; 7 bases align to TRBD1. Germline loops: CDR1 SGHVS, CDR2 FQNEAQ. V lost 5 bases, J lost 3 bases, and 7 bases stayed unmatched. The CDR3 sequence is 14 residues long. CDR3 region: CASSLTGQLYEQYV. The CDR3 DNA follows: TGTGCCAGCAGCCTAACGGGACAGCTCTACGAGCAGTACGTC.

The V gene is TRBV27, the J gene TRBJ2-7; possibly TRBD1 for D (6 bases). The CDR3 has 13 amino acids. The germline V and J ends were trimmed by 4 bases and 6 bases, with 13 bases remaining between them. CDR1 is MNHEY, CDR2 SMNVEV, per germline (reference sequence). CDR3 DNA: TGTGCCAGCAGTTGGGGGCCAGACGGCGAGCAGTACGTC. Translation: CASSWGPDGEQYV.

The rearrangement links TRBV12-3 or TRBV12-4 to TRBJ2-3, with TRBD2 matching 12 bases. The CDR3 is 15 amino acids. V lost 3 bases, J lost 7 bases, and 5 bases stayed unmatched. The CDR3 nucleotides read TGTGCCAGCAGTTTTACTAGCGGGGGGTTAAATACGCAGTATTTT. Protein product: CASSFTSGGLNTQYF.

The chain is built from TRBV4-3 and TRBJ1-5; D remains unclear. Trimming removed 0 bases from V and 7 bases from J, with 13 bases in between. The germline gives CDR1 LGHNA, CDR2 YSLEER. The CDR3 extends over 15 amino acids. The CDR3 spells CASSQDRSERQPQHF. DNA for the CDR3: TGCGCCAGCAGCCAAGATAGGTCTGAGAGGCAGCCCCAGCATTTT.

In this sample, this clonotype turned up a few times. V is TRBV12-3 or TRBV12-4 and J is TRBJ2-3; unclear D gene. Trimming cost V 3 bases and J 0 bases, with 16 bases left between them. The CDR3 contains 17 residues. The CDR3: CASSFLGLLTSTDTQYF. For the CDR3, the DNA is TGTGCCAGCAGTTTCCTGGGTCTCTTAACTAGCACAGATACGCAGTATTTT.

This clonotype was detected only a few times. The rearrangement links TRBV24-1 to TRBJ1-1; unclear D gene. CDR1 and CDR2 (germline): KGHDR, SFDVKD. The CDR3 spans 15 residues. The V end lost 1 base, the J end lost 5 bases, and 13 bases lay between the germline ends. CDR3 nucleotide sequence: TGTGCCACCAGTGATTTTTCCGCGTTCTGGACTGAAGCTTTCTTT. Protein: CATSDFSAFWTEAFF.

The CDR3 nucleotides are TGTGCCAGCCAAATGCGGGGGCGCGAAACTGAAGCTTTCTTT. Its translation: CASQMRGRETEAFF. The chain is built from TRBV7-9 and TRBJ1-1; possible D gene TRBD1, 6 bases. V was clipped by 8 bases and J by 5 bases, with 18 bases between them. CDR3 length: 14 amino acids. Per the germline V gene, CDR1 is SEHNR and CDR2 is FQNEAQ (reference sequence).

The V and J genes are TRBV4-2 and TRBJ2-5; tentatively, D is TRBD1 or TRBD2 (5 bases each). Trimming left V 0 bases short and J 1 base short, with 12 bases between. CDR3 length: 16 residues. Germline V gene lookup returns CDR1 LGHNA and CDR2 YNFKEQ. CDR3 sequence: CASSQEGKGTQETQYF. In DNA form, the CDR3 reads TGTGCCAGCAGCCAAGAGGGCAAAGGGACCCAAGAGACCCAGTACTTC.

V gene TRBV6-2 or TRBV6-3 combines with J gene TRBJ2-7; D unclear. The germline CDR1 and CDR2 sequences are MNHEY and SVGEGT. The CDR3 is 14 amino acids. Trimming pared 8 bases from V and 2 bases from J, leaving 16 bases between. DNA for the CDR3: TGTGCCAGCGCCATGATTGGGTCCACCTACGAGCAGTACTTC. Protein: CASAMIGSTYEQYF.

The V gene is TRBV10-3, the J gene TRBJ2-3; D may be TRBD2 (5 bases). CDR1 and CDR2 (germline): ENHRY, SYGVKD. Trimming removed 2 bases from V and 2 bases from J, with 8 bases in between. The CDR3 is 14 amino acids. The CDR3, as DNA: TGTGCCATCAGTGAGAGCGGAGACACAGATACGCAGTATTTT. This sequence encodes CAISESGDTDTQYF.

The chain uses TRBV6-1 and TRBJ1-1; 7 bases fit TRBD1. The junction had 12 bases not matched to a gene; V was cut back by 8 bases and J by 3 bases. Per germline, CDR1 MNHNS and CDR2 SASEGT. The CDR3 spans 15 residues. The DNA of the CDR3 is TGTGCCAGCGGACGAACAGGGGCCTACGACACTGAAGCTTTCTTT. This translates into CASGRTGAYDTEAFF.

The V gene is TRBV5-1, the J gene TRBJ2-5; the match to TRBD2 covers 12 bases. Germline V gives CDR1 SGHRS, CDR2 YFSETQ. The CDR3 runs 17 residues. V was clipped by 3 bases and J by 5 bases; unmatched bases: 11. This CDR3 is CASSSHKRLAGVETQYF. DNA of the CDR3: TGCGCCAGCAGCTCCCACAAACGACTAGCGGGGGTGGAGACCCAGTACTTC.